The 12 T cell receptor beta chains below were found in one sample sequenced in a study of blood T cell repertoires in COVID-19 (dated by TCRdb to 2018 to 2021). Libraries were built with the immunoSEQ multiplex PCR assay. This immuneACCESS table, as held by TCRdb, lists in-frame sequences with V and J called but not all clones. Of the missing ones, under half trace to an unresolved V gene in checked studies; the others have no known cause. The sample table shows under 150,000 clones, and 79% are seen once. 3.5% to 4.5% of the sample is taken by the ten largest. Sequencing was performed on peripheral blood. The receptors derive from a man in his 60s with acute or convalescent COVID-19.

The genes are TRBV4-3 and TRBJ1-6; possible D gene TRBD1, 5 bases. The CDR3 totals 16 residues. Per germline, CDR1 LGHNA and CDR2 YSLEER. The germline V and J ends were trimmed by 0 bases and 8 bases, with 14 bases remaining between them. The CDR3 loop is CASSQDPRGGYSPLHF. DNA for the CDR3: TGCGCCAGCAGCCAAGATCCCCGGGGGGGGTATTCACCCCTCCACTTT.

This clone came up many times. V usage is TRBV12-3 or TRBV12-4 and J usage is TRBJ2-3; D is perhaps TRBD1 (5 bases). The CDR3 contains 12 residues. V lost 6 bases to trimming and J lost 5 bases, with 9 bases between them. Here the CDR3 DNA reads TGTGCCAGCAGGCAGGGTGGAGATACGCAGTATTTT. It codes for CASRQGGDTQYF.

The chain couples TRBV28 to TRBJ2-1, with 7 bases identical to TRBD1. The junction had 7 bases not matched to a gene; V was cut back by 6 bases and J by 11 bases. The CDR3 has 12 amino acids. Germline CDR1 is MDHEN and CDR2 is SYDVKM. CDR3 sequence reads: CASSRNRGKQFF. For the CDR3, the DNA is TGTGCCAGCAGCCGAAACAGGGGTAAGCAGTTCTTC.

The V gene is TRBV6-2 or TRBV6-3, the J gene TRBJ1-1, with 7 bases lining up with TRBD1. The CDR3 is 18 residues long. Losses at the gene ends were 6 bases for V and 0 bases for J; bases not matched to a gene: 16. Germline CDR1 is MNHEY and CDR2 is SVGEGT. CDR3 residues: CASSSRKGTANMNTEAFF. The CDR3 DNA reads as TGTGCCAGCAGCTCCCGCAAAGGGACAGCAAATATGAACACTGAAGCTTTCTTT.

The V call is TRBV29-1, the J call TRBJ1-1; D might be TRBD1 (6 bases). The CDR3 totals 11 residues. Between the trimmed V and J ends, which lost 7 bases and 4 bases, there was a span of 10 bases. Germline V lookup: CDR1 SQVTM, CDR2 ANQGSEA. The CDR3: CSGGRFTEAFF. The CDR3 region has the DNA TGCAGCGGGGGGCGATTCACTGAAGCTTTCTTT.

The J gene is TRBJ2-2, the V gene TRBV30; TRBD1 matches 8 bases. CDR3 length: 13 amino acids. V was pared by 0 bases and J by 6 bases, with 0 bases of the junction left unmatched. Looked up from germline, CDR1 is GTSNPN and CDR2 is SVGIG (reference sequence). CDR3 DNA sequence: TGTGCCTGGAGTGTACAGGGGGCCGGGGAGCTGTTTTTT. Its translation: CAWSVQGAGELFF.

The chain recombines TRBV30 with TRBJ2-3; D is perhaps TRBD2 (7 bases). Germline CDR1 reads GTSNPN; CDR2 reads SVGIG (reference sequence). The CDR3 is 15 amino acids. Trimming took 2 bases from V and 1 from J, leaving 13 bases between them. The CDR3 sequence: CAWSIWEGGTDTQYF. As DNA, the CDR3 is TGTGCCTGGAGTATATGGGAGGGGGGCACAGATACGCAGTATTTT.

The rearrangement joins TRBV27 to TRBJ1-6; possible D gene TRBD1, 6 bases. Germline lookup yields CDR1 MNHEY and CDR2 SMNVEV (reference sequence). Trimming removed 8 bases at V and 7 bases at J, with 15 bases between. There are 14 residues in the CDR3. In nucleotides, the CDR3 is TGTGCCAGCGGTAACAGGGCGATAAATTCACCCCTCCACTTT. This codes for CASGNRAINSPLHF.

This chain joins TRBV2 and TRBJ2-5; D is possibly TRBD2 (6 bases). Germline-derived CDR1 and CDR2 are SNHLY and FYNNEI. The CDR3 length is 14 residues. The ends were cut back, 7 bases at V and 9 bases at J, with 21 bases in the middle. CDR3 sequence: CASMTYTGTGSQYF. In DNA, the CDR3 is TGTGCCAGCATGACGTACACGGGGACTGGGTCCCAGTACTTC.

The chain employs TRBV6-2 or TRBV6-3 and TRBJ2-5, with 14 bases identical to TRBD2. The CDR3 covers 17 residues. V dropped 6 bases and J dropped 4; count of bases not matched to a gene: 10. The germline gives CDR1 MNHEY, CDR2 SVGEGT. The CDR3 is CASSPGLAGDRGETQYF. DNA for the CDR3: TGTGCCAGCAGCCCGGGACTAGCGGGAGATAGGGGAGAGACCCAGTACTTC.

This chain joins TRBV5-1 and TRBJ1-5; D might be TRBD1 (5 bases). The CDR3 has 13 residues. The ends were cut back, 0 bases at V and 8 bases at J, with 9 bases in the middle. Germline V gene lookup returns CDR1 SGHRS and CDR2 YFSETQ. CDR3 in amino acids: CASSLGGREPQHF. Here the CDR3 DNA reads TGCGCCAGCAGCTTGGGGGGCAGGGAGCCCCAGCATTTT. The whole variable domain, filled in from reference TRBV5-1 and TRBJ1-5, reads KAGVTQTPRYLIKTRGQQVTLSCSPISGHRSVSWYQQTPGQGLQFLFEYFSETQRNKGNFPGRFSGRQFSNSRSEMNVSTLELGDSALYLCASSLGGREPQHFGDGTRLSIL.

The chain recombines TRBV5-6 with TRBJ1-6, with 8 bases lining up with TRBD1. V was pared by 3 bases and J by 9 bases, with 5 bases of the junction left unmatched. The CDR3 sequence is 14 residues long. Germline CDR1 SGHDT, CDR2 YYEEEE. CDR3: CASSSQGAVSPLHF. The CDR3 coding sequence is TGTGCCAGCAGCTCGCAGGGGGCAGTTTCACCCCTCCACTTT. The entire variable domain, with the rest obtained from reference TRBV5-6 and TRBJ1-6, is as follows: DAGVTQSPTHLIKTRGQQVTLRCSPKSGHDTVSWYQQALGQGPQFIFQYYEEEERQRGNFPDRFSGHQFPNYSSELNVNALLLGDSALYLCASSSQGAVSPLHFGNGTRLTVT.